This T cell receptor (beta chain) was identified in a study of vaccination and CD4 T cells after COVID-19. Study-level background: Post-diagnosis, post-COVID samples were collected after a median approximately 97 days, ranging 35 to 161. Cells were stimulated with overlapping spike peptides from SARS-CoV-2, HCoV-NL63, HCoV-OC43 and HCoV-229E.

Sequencing of DNA taken from cultured CD4+ T cells relied on the Oncomine TCR Beta short-read assay. TCRdb itself ran the PCR reads through MiXCR, one entry per CDR3 protein. The repertoire holds approximately 20,000 distinct CDR3 sequences, with around 41% as singletons. Note on this clonotype: Its antigen remains unknown.

This CDR3 has 15 amino acids. Germline CDR1 SGHRS, CDR2 YFSETQ. V gave up 2 bases and J gave up 0 bases; unmatched junction bases: 1. Treatment noted: approximately 10-day PBMC culture with coronavirus spike peptide pools or control peptides (ViraFEST assay). Peptide pools at 8.5 to 10 ug/ml stimulated 2 million or so PBMCs per well with about 9.1 IU/ml IL-2. J is TRBJ2-2 and V is TRBV5-1; TRBD2 matches 7 bases. Sequencing was carried out using cultured CD4+ T cells from blood. The TCR sequence derives from a human donor with COVID-19. The CDR3 here is CASSFGGSNTGELFF. As DNA, the CDR3 is TGCGCCAGCAGCTTCGGGGGGTCGAACACCGGGGAGCTGTTTTTT.